This T cell receptor (beta chain) was captured by sequencing in a study of blood T cell repertoires in COVID-19. Here immunoSEQ multiplex PCR was the method, and the copy in TCRdb shows in-frame clones only, minus some. The sample has a few hundred thousand clones; around 89% are singletons. The junction had 1 base not matched to a gene; V was cut back by 6 bases and J by 0 bases. Germline V lookup: CDR1 LNHDA, CDR2 SQIVND (reference sequence). CDR3 size: 14 residues. This TCR was sampled from a man younger than 45 with acute or convalescent COVID-19. The rearrangement joins TRBV19 to TRBJ2-2; 7 nucleotides line up with TRBD1. The sample was peripheral blood. This CDR3 reads CASRGTANTGELFF. The CDR3 DNA is TGTGCCAGTAGGGGGACAGCGAACACCGGGGAGCTGTTTTTT.